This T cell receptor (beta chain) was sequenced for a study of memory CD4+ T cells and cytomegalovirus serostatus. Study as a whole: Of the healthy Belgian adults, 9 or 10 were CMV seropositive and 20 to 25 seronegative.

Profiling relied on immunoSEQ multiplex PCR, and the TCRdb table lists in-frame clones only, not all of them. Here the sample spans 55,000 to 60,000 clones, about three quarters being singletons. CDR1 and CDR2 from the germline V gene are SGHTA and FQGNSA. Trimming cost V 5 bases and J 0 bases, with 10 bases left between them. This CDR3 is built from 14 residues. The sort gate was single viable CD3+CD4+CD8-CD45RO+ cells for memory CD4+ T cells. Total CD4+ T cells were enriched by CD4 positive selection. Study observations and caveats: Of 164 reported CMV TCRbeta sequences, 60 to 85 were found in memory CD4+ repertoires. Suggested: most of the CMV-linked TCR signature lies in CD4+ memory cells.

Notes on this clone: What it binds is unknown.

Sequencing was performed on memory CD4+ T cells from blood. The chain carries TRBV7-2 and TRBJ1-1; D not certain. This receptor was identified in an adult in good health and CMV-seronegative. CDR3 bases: TGTGCCAGCAGCCCGAGGACCGTGAACACTGAAGCTTTCTTT. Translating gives CASSPRTVNTEAFF.